The next 30 T cell receptor beta chains were all read from a single sample in a study of graft-versus-host responses after intestinal transplantation (dated by TCRdb to the early 2020s). The time point label on this specimen signifies: cells obtained before transplantation from donor or recipient. Library creation used the immunoSEQ multiplex PCR assay. The source is immuneACCESS, and TCRdb retained only in-frame sequences with V and J called. Part of the clones is not carried over; for the studies checked, unresolved V genes explain less than half of this, and the remainder is unexplained. This sample is represented by about 85,000 clones; about four fifths of them were singletons. Approximately 0.88% of the sample is taken by the ten largest. No antigen has been assigned to these receptors. Sequences were derived from unstimulated CD4+ T cells sorted from spleen or lymph node cells, sampled before intestinal transplant. Every receptor here comes from a human donor who received an intestinal transplant.

The rearrangement uses TRBV5-1 and TRBJ1-1, with 7 bases fitting TRBD1. CDR1 SGHRS and CDR2 YFSETQ come from the germline V gene. The CDR3 extends over 16 amino acids. Trimming at V came to 2 bases and at J to 0 bases, leaving 7 bases not matched to a gene. In DNA form, the CDR3 reads TGCGCCAGCAGCTTACGAGGGACAGACATGAACACTGAAGCTTTCTTT. This codes for CASSLRGTDMNTEAFF.

The chain couples TRBV28 to TRBJ2-7; 7 bases are shared with TRBD2. The ends lost 6 bases at V and 5 bases at J; junction bases unmatched: 13. Germline V gene sequence: CDR1 MDHEN, CDR2 SYDVKM. This CDR3 contains 15 residues. Written as DNA, the CDR3 is TGTGCCAGCAGGCGAGGGACCCCGGGGAGGGACGAGCAGTACTTC. Protein product: CASRRGTPGRDEQYF.

Concerning this clone: The junction shows a germline mismatch at one end, possibly a read error. The chain joins TRBV6-7 to TRBJ1-5; possibly TRBD1 for D (5 bases). TRBV6-7 is reported as an ORF; its role is uncertain. The CDR3 sequence is 13 residues long. CDR3 sequence: CAGRERDNQPQHF. The CDR3 nucleotides read TGTGCCGGCAGGGAGAGGGACAATCAGCCCCAGCATTTT.

The rearrangement joins TRBV2 to TRBJ2-7; 7 bases agree with TRBD1. V trimming: 4 bases; J trimming: 1 base; junction bases outside the gene matches: 7. The CDR3 extends over 15 amino acids. CDR1 SNHLY and CDR2 FYNNEI come from the germline V gene. CDR3 residues: CASSGGQGVSYEQYF. Here the CDR3 DNA reads TGTGCCAGCAGTGGGGGGCAGGGGGTATCCTACGAGCAGTACTTC. Looking up the rest from reference TRBV2 and TRBJ2-7 gives the full variable domain: EPEVTQTPSHQVTQMGQEVILRCVPISNHLYFYWYRQILGQKVEFLVSFYNNEISEKSEIFDDQFSVERPDGSNFTLKIRSTKLEDSAMYFCASSGGQGVSYEQYFGPGTRLTVT.

The chain joins TRBV5-6 to TRBJ2-5, with D possibly TRBD1 on 7 matching bases. V was pared by 4 bases and J by 5 bases, with 18 bases between. CDR1 SGHDT and CDR2 YYEEEE come from the germline V gene. The CDR3 runs 15 residues. CDR3 amino acids: CASSHGGTARETQYF. The DNA of the CDR3 is TGTGCCAGCAGCCACGGCGGGACAGCACGGGAGACCCAGTACTTC.

The chain has TRBV5-4 and TRBJ2-3, with D maybe TRBD1 (5 bases). Trimming took off 0 bases at V and 1 base at J, with 6 bases between the two ends. In germline, CDR1 is SGHNT, CDR2 YYREEE (reference sequence). This CDR3 contains 14 residues. The CDR3, as DNA: TGTGCCAGCAGCTTGGAAGGGGGCACAGATACGCAGTATTTT. Encoded protein: CASSLEGGTDTQYF.

V is TRBV10-3 and J is TRBJ2-1, with a possible D match to TRBD2 (6 bases). CDR1 ENHRY and CDR2 SYGVKD come from the germline V gene. Trimming pared 3 bases from V and 5 bases from J, leaving 11 bases between. The length of the CDR3 is 14 residues. The CDR3 sequence is CAISEGSGNNEQFF. The CDR3 bases are TGTGCCATCAGTGAAGGTAGCGGCAACAATGAGCAGTTCTTC.

CDR3 residues: CASSRTSGRAEGETQYF. The CDR3 nucleotides read TGTGCCAGCAGTCGGACTAGCGGGAGGGCCGAGGGGGAGACCCAGTACTTC. This chain connects TRBV28 to TRBJ2-5; 15 nucleotides align to TRBD2. Trimming took 5 bases from V and 5 from J; bases not matched to a gene: 9. Germline CDR1 and CDR2: MDHEN and SYDVKM. The CDR3 length is 17 residues.

V and J are TRBV6-5 and TRBJ1-6, with TRBD1 matching over 9 bases. Germline loops: CDR1 MNHEY, CDR2 SVGAGI. The CDR3 has 15 amino acids. Unmatched junction bases numbered 9, after V lost 5 bases and J lost 10 bases. This CDR3 is CASSNWGTGLSPLHF. In nucleotides, the CDR3 is TGTGCCAGCAGTAATTGGGGGACAGGGCTATCACCCCTCCACTTT.

The J gene is TRBJ1-2, the V gene TRBV29-1; 7 bases match TRBD1. This CDR3 has 13 amino acids. Germline V gene sequence: CDR1 SQVTM, CDR2 ANQGSEA. Trimming removed 4 bases from V and 6 bases from J; junction bases left unmatched: 8. The CDR3 protein is CSVGEGATDGYTF. Written as DNA, the CDR3 is TGCAGCGTTGGAGAGGGGGCGACCGATGGCTACACCTTC. The variable domain in full, completed from reference TRBV29-1 and TRBJ1-2, reads SAVISQKPSRDICQRGTSLTIQCQVDSQVTMMFWYRQQPGQSLTLIATANQGSEATYESGFVIDKFPISRPNLTFSTLTVSNMSPEDSSIYLCSVGEGATDGYTFGSGTRLTVV.

This chain uses TRBV5-1 with TRBJ2-3; 10 bases agree with TRBD1. Germline V gene sequence: CDR1 SGHRS, CDR2 YFSETQ. The CDR3 is made up of 15 amino acids. V lost 2 bases and J lost 2; bases outside the gene matches: 2. CDR3 in amino acids: CASSFGTGVTDTQYF. The CDR3 DNA reads as TGCGCCAGCAGCTTTGGGACAGGGGTCACAGATACGCAGTATTTT.

The rearrangement links TRBV7-3 to TRBJ2-2; the match to TRBD2 covers 8 bases. Germline-derived CDR1 and CDR2 are SGHTA and FQGTGA. The CDR3 loop spans 15 amino acids. V lost 5 bases and J lost 0; bases outside the gene matches: 2. This CDR3 reads CASSQLAANTGELFF. CDR3 nucleotides: TGTGCCAGCAGCCAACTAGCGGCGAACACCGGGGAGCTGTTTTTT.

The chain carries TRBV2 and TRBJ2-3, with a weak D call TRBD2 (6 bases). Germline loops: CDR1 SNHLY, CDR2 FYNNEI. This CDR3 contains 13 residues. Trimming took 8 bases from V and 2 from J, leaving 11 bases between them. CDR3 sequence (DNA): TGTGCCAGCTCGGGGGAGTCCACAGATACGCAGTATTTT. It yields the protein CASSGESTDTQYF.

CDR3 sequence: CASSLARNTGELFF. Written as DNA, the CDR3 is TGTGCCAGCTCACTTGCGAGGAACACCGGGGAGCTGTTTTTT. J is TRBJ2-2 and V is TRBV18, with D unresolved. Germline V gene lookup returns CDR1 KGHSH and CDR2 LQKENI. Trimming pared 4 bases from V and 1 base from J, leaving 7 bases between. This CDR3 comprises 14 residues.

J is TRBJ2-1 and V is TRBV7-9, with D unresolved. Germline V gene lookup returns CDR1 SEHNR and CDR2 FQNEAQ (reference sequence). V lost 1 base to trimming and J lost 3 bases, with 7 bases between them. The CDR3 has 14 amino acids. The CDR3 nucleotides are TGTGCCAGCAGCTTAGTAGCTTACTACAATGAGCAGTTCTTC. Its translation: CASSLVAYYNEQFF. Combining the CDR3 with reference TRBV7-9 and TRBJ2-1 gives the whole variable domain DTGVSQNPRHKITKRGQNVTFRCDPISEHNRLYWYRQTLGQGPEFLTYFQNEAQLEKSRLLSDRFSAERPKGSFSTLEIQRTEQGDSAMYLCASSLVAYYNEQFFGPGTRLTVL.

In DNA form, the CDR3 reads TGTGCCAGCAGCGCCGGGGGAGGCACGCAGTATTTT. Protein sequence: CASSAGGGTQYF. J is TRBJ2-3 and V is TRBV9; maybe TRBD2 (6 bases). Germline V CDR1 and CDR2: SGDLS, YYNGEE. V dropped 3 bases and J dropped 9 bases, with 11 bases sitting between them. This CDR3 spans 12 amino acids.

In its sample, this clone was seen once. The chain couples TRBV7-6 to TRBJ2-1, with TRBD1 matching 10 bases. The CDR3 loop spans 12 amino acids. The V gene's germline CDR1 is SGHVS and CDR2 FNYEAQ. The CDR3 DNA sequence: TGTGCGACAGGGGGCATAGGGAATGAGCAGTTCTTC. Protein sequence: CATGGIGNEQFF.

This chain links TRBV5-1 with TRBJ2-5; possible D gene TRBD2, 6 bases. This CDR3 is built from 13 residues. Trimming pared 0 bases from V and 4 bases from J, leaving 7 bases between. Germline lookup yields CDR1 SGHRS and CDR2 YFSETQ. The CDR3 coding sequence is TGCGCCAGCAGCTTGGCCGGGGGAGAGACCCAGTACTTC. As protein: CASSLAGGETQYF.

This clone occurred a few times. This chain uses TRBV5-6 with TRBJ1-2; the match to TRBD1 covers 7 bases. Germline V gene data show CDR1 as SGHDT and CDR2 as YYEEEE. The CDR3 covers 13 residues. J gave up 4 bases and V 3 bases, and 3 bases lay outside the gene matches. CDR3: CASSYRGIYGYTF. The CDR3 DNA sequence: TGTGCCAGCAGCTACAGGGGAATCTATGGCTACACCTTC.

The chain carries TRBV7-8 and TRBJ2-1, with 9 bases matching TRBD2. Germline CDR1 SGHVS, CDR2 FQNEAQ. Trimming cost V 1 base and J 10 bases; bases outside gene matches: 8. CDR3 length equals 15 residues. This CDR3 is CASSLGLAGPGEQFF. The CDR3 DNA reads as TGTGCCAGCAGCTTAGGCCTAGCGGGGCCTGGGGAGCAGTTCTTC.

The V gene is TRBV5-4, the J gene TRBJ2-2, with 8 bases aligning to TRBD2. CDR3 length: 14 residues. Germline-derived CDR1 and CDR2 are SGHNT and YYREEE (reference sequence). Trimming at V came to 4 bases and at J to 3 bases, leaving 2 bases not matched to a gene. CDR3 sequence reads: CASSLGGDTGELFF. The CDR3 coding sequence is TGTGCCAGCAGCCTCGGGGGGGACACCGGGGAGCTGTTTTTT.

This sequence joins TRBV6-4 and TRBJ1-1; TRBD1 matches at 8 bases. Germline CDR1 reads MRHNA; CDR2 reads SNTAGT. This CDR3 is built from 14 residues. Losses at the gene ends were 6 bases for V and 6 bases for J; bases not matched to a gene: 9. The CDR3, as DNA: TGTGCCAGCAGCCACGGACAGGGCGAGGCTGAAGCTTTCTTT. Its protein is CASSHGQGEAEAFF.

This chain links TRBV7-3 with TRBJ2-5; D is unclear. The germline CDR1 and CDR2 sequences are SGHTA and FQGTGA. V gave up 2 bases and J gave up 5 bases, with 9 bases separating them. The CDR3 loop spans 13 amino acids. The CDR3 sequence: CASSLQEEETQYF. In DNA, the CDR3 is TGTGCCAGCAGCTTACAAGAAGAGGAGACCCAGTACTTC.

CDR3 sequence: CASRRAGPSGNTIYF. The CDR3 DNA sequence: TGTGCCAGCAGGCGCGCGGGACCCTCTGGAAACACCATATATTTT. The V gene is TRBV28, the J gene TRBJ1-3, with a tentative D call TRBD1 (5 bases). There are 15 residues in the CDR3. V was clipped by 6 bases and J by 0 bases, with 12 bases between them. CDR1 and CDR2 (germline): MDHEN, SYDVKM.

V and J are TRBV11-3 and TRBJ1-2; 8 bases are shared with TRBD1. CDR3 size: 17 residues. V lost 0 bases, J lost 3 bases, and 9 bases stayed unmatched. Germline V gene lookup returns CDR1 SGHNT and CDR2 YENEEA. The CDR3 DNA reads TGTGCCAGCAGCTTAGAAGAGACAGGGGAGGATTACTATGGCTACACCTTC. Encoded protein: CASSLEETGEDYYGYTF.

V and J are TRBV19 and TRBJ1-5; no clear D gene. Trimming stripped 7 bases from V and 1 base from J, with 17 bases between. The CDR3 has 16 amino acids. The germline CDR1 and CDR2 sequences are LNHDA and SQIVND (reference sequence). For the CDR3, the DNA is TGTGCCAGTACCCTAGGAGAGGGTTTGAGCAATCAGCCCCAGCATTTT. It codes for CASTLGEGLSNQPQHF.

V and J are TRBV5-1 and TRBJ2-7, with 7 bases lining up with TRBD1. J gave up 6 bases and V 4 bases, and 7 bases lay outside the gene matches. Looked up from germline, CDR1 is SGHRS and CDR2 is YFSETQ. This CDR3 is built from 13 residues. The CDR3 loop reads CASSDRDLGEQYF. CDR3 DNA: TGCGCCAGCAGCGACAGGGACCTAGGCGAGCAGTACTTC.

The genes are TRBV19 and TRBJ2-2; D is unresolved. Deletions cut 2 bases from V and 4 bases from J, with 26 bases between. The length of the CDR3 is 20 residues. Germline values: CDR1 LNHDA, CDR2 SQIVND (reference sequence). This CDR3 is CASSISWLSWSLGVTGELFF. The DNA of the CDR3 is TGTGCCAGTAGTATAAGCTGGCTTAGTTGGAGCCTCGGTGTCACCGGGGAGCTGTTTTTT.

The chain uses TRBV6-5 and TRBJ2-7, with 9 bases matching TRBD1. The germline V gene encodes CDR1 MNHEY and CDR2 SVGAGI. This CDR3 spans 11 amino acids. CDR3 amino acids: CATGQGYEQYF. The CDR3 DNA reads TGTGCTACCGGACAGGGGTACGAGCAGTACTTC.

This clone has just a few counts. The chain has TRBV28 and TRBJ1-5; D might be TRBD1 (5 bases). CDR3 size: 12 residues. V lost 9 bases and J lost 7, with 13 bases in between. The germline gives CDR1 MDHEN, CDR2 SYDVKM. This CDR3 reads CASALRGQPQHF. The DNA for the CDR3 is TGTGCCAGTGCTCTTCGGGGGCAGCCCCAGCATTTT.